Sequencing of this TCR beta chain was carried out in a study of blood T cell dynamics during melanoma immunotherapy. Study details: Metastatic melanoma patients received first-line pembrolizumab or nivolumab plus ipilimumab. Study-wide results and caveats: The study could not tell melanoma-specific clones from general immune activation. PBMC repertoires of eventual disease-control patients split at W3 into clonality or diversity gains.

Method: immunoSEQ multiplex PCR; TCRdb's copy keeps in-frame clones and lacks some. The sample includes 9,900 or so clones, roughly 90% of them seen just once. V lost 0 bases, J lost 14 bases, and 12 bases stayed unmatched. Germline CDR1 SGHVS, CDR2 FQNEAQ. CDR3 size: 15 residues. As to time point: pre-treatment baseline. Samples come from before therapy and from week 3 after the first blockade cycle. As concerns this clone: The antigen is undetermined.

The clonotype originates from a human donor with melanoma. The chain is built from TRBV7-8 and TRBJ2-3, with 9 positions matching TRBD2. Sample: blood, taken from a patient treated with checkpoint blockade. CDR3 sequence reads: CASSLAGGAGGSAYF. CDR3 DNA: TGTGCCAGCAGCTTAGCGGGGGGAGCGGGAGGTTCGGCGTATTTT.